Listed below are T cell receptor beta chains from one sample, sequenced in a study of EBV T-cell therapy then PD-1 blockade in nasopharyngeal carcinoma. Sequencing used immunoSEQ multiplex PCR; TCRdb keeps in-frame clones, though not all of them. The data hold approximately 25,000 clones, with under 90% observed a single time. These TCRs are of unknown antigen specificity. The input for sequencing was CD8+ T cells from blood, taken at roughly day 67 from a patient whose treatment included autologous EBV-specific T cells and nivolumab. These TCRs come from a man between 40 and 49 years old with nasopharyngeal carcinoma. Each CDR3 is given with its conserved first and last residue. Fields, in order: D gene, V gene, J gene, clone size, CDR3 protein, CDR3 DNA. D genes are given only for firm matches. Clone size is shown for a subset of rows, as once, few, many or a class of expanded clone.

TRBD2	TRBV10-3	TRBJ2-3	-	CAISESAGMADTQYF	TGTGCCATCAGTGAGTCAGCGGGGATGGCAGATACGCAGTATTTT
TRBD1	TRBV10-3	TRBJ2-3	-	CAIRGQGATDTQYF	TGTGCCATCAGGGGACAGGGGGCAACAGATACGCAGTATTTT
-	TRBV7-6	TRBJ2-7	few	CASSPGPNYEQYF	TGTGCCAGCAGCCCGGGACCCAACTACGAGCAGTACTTC
-	TRBV13	TRBJ2-7	medium-sized	CASGQSSYEQYF	TGTGCCAGCGGACAGTCCTCCTACGAGCAGTACTTC
TRBD1	TRBV4-3	TRBJ2-7	-	CASSQIQGTSYEQYF	TGCGCCAGCAGCCAAATACAGGGGACCTCCTACGAGCAGTACTTC
-	TRBV6-5	TRBJ2-7	-	CASSNRPLGYEQYF	TGTGCCAGCAGTAACCGCCCACTAGGCTACGAGCAGTACTTC
TRBD1	TRBV12-3/TRBV12-4	TRBJ1-2	-	CASRYAGGGYTF	TGTGCCAGCAGATACGCAGGGGGTGGCTACACCTTC
TRBD1	TRBV9	TRBJ2-3	-	CASSVRPDRGRDTQYF	TGTGCCAGCAGCGTACGTCCGGACAGGGGGAGGGATACGCAGTATTTT
TRBD1	TRBV5-5	TRBJ2-2	-	CASSYRGPSTGELFF	TGTGCCAGCAGCTACAGGGGGCCAAGCACCGGGGAGCTGTTTTTT
-	TRBV24-1	TRBJ2-5	-	CATSDWAGQQETQYF	TGTGCCACCAGTGATTGGGCAGGACAACAAGAGACCCAGTACTTC
-	TRBV14	TRBJ2-6	-	CASSQVDYGANVLTF	TGTGCCAGCAGCCAAGTAGATTACGGGGCCAACGTCCTGACTTTC
-	TRBV6-2/TRBV6-3	TRBJ2-2	-	CASSLAETGELFF	TGTGCCAGCAGCTTGGCAGAAACCGGGGAGCTGTTTTTT
TRBD2	TRBV27	TRBJ2-3	few	CASSLRLAGTQYF	TGTGCCAGCAGTCTCAGACTAGCGGGTACGCAGTATTTT